The 27 T cell receptor beta chains below were found in one sample sequenced in a study of shared clonotypes between healthy human individuals. Only CD45RO-negative cells positively selected for CCR7 counted as naive CD8 cells, so terminally differentiated effector memory CD45RA+ cells were excluded. The repertoire was sequenced with immunoSEQ multiplex PCR; TCRdb's copy has only in-frame clones and lacks some. This sample has fewer than 800,000 clones; about 91% occur once, and the top ten carry 24%. Sequencing input: naive CD8+ T cells sorted from blood. Receptors were obtained from a man aged 30 to 39 in good health.

The rearrangement joins TRBV5-1 to TRBJ2-3, with 7 bases lining up with TRBD2. CDR1 SGHRS and CDR2 YFSETQ come from the germline V gene. The trim removed 3 bases at V and 0 bases at J, leaving 10 bases unmatched. This CDR3 has 17 amino acids. CDR3 sequence (DNA): TGCGCCAGCAGCTCCATTGACCTAGCGGCTAGCACAGATACGCAGTATTTT. It yields the protein CASSSIDLAASTDTQYF. Supplemented by reference TRBV5-1 and TRBJ2-3, the full variable domain reads KAGVTQTPRYLIKTRGQQVTLSCSPISGHRSVSWYQQTPGQGLQFLFEYFSETQRNKGNFPGRFSGRQFSNSRSEMNVSTLELGDSALYLCASSSIDLAASTDTQYFGPGTRLTVL.

This CDR3 reads CASSGQSYEQYF. The DNA of the CDR3 is TGTGCCAGCTCAGGACAGTCCTACGAGCAGTACTTC. The chain recombines TRBV13 with TRBJ2-7; possibly TRBD1 for D (6 bases). The CDR3 sequence is 12 residues long. Germline V CDR1 and CDR2: PRHDT, FYEKMQ (reference sequence). V lost 8 bases and J 1 base, leaving 9 bases between the germline ends.

The gene calls are TRBV27 and TRBJ2-3; 13 nucleotides match TRBD2. The CDR3 contains 18 residues. J was trimmed by 5 bases and V by 1 base; bases with no gene match: 9. Germline lookup yields CDR1 MNHEY and CDR2 SMNVEV (reference sequence). The CDR3 DNA is TGTGCCAGCAGTTTATTCCCCGGACTAGCGGGAGTACAAGATACGCAGTATTTT. Translation gives CASSLFPGLAGVQDTQYF.

This clone was counted a single time. The CDR3 loop reads CASSFKLGAGGTNYEQYF. CDR3 DNA sequence: TGTGCCAGCAGCTTTAAACTAGGGGCGGGAGGTACCAACTACGAGCAGTACTTC. The chain uses TRBV5-4 and TRBJ2-7; 8 nucleotides agree with TRBD2. With V trimmed by 2 bases and J by 3 bases, 16 bases remained unmatched. This CDR3 comprises 18 residues. CDR1 and CDR2 (germline): SGHNT, YYREEE (reference sequence).

J is TRBJ2-5 and V is TRBV5-6, with 7 bases matching TRBD1. The V segment lost 0 bases and the J segment 1 base; nucleotides outside the gene matches: 3. Germline CDR1 and CDR2: SGHDT and YYEEEE. There are 15 residues in the CDR3. As DNA, the CDR3 is TGTGCCAGCAGCTTGGAAGGGGGCCCCCAAGAGACCCAGTACTTC. Translated: CASSLEGGPQETQYF.

The chain uses TRBV7-6 and TRBJ2-1; the match to TRBD1 covers 9 bases. V lost 3 bases, J lost 7 bases, and 7 bases stayed unmatched. CDR3 size: 15 residues. CDR1 is SGHVS and CDR2 is FNYEAQ in the germline V gene. The CDR3 sequence: CASSLVIGTGNEQFF. As DNA, the CDR3 is TGTGCCAGCAGCTTGGTTATCGGGACAGGGAATGAGCAGTTCTTC.

V is TRBV9 and J is TRBJ2-1, with 13 bases fitting TRBD2. Germline V gene lookup returns CDR1 SGDLS and CDR2 YYNGEE. CDR3 length equals 17 residues. Losses at the gene ends were 3 bases for V and 4 bases for J; bases not matched to a gene: 7. Here the CDR3 DNA reads TGTGCCAGCAGCGGACTAGCGGGAGGTAACGTTTACAATGAGCAGTTCTTC. This sequence encodes CASSGLAGGNVYNEQFF.

The chain carries TRBV29-1 and TRBJ2-1, with 9 bases matching TRBD2. V shed 7 bases and J 0 bases; nucleotides not matched to a gene: 4. Germline V lookup: CDR1 SQVTM, CDR2 ANQGSEA. The CDR3 is 14 residues long. CDR3 residues: CSGAGGDSYNEQFF. In DNA, the CDR3 is TGCAGCGGTGCGGGGGGGGACTCCTACAATGAGCAGTTCTTC.

The rearrangement uses TRBV4-1 and TRBJ2-7; 7 positions agree with TRBD2. J gave up 0 bases and V 4 bases, and 6 bases lay outside the gene matches. The CDR3 runs 15 residues. Germline V gene sequence: CDR1 MGHRA, CDR2 YSYEKL. In DNA form, the CDR3 reads TGCGCCAGCAGCCCGTTGGGGGGGTCCTCCTACGAGCAGTACTTC. Translated, it gives CASSPLGGSSYEQYF.

This clone was seen just once. The chain uses TRBV12-1 and TRBJ1-1. TRBV12-1 is assigned pseudogene status. The CDR3 loop spans 16 amino acids. The CDR3 loop reads CASSFQEMIFPTEAFF. CDR3 DNA sequence: TGTGCCAGCAGCTTTCAAGAAATGATCTTTCCAACTGAAGCTTTCTTT.

The V gene is TRBV9, the J gene TRBJ1-2, with a possible D match to TRBD1 (6 bases). The CDR3 sequence is 13 residues long. Germline loops: CDR1 SGDLS, CDR2 YYNGEE. V lost 6 bases to trimming and J lost 0 bases, with 9 bases between them. The CDR3 nucleotides read TGTGCCAGCACGGCAGGGGCTAACTATGGCTACACCTTC. Translating gives CASTAGANYGYTF.

V gene TRBV11-2 combines with J gene TRBJ2-1; 9 bases align to TRBD2. This CDR3 has 16 residues. V lost 6 bases to trimming and J lost 5 bases; unmatched junction nucleotides: 11. CDR1 SGHAT and CDR2 FQNNGV come from the germline V gene. CDR3 DNA sequence: TGTGCCAGCAGACTAGAGCTAGCGGGAACCCACAATGAGCAGTTCTTC. This sequence encodes CASRLELAGTHNEQFF.

The V gene is TRBV7-9, the J gene TRBJ1-5, with TRBD1 matching 9 bases. In germline, CDR1 is SEHNR, CDR2 FQNEAQ (reference sequence). Trimming took 4 bases from V and 5 from J; bases not matched to a gene: 9. The length of the CDR3 is 16 residues. The CDR3 nucleotides read TGTGCCAGCAGCTCAGGGGGACAGGGAATCGATCAGCCCCAGCATTTT. Translated: CASSSGGQGIDQPQHF.

CDR3 nucleotides: TGTGCCAGCAGCTTGGTGAATTACGAGCAGTACTTC. Amino acids: CASSLVNYEQYF. V usage is TRBV11-1 and J usage is TRBJ2-7, with unresolved D. V dropped 3 bases and J dropped 4 bases, with 7 bases sitting between them. This CDR3 comprises 12 residues. Germline V CDR1 and CDR2: SGHAT, FQDESV (reference sequence).

The rearrangement links TRBV7-9 to TRBJ1-5; no clear D. Germline CDR1 reads SEHNR; CDR2 reads FQNEAQ (reference sequence). V was pared by 5 bases and J by 0 bases, with 14 bases between. There are 16 residues in the CDR3. CDR3 sequence reads: CASSPGEGDSNQPQHF. The CDR3 nucleotides are TGTGCCAGCAGCCCCGGGGAGGGCGATAGCAATCAGCCCCAGCATTTT.

The rearrangement joins TRBV27 to TRBJ1-1, with no clear D. The V and J ends lost 4 bases and 6 bases respectively, with 6 bases between them. The V gene's germline CDR1 is MNHEY and CDR2 SMNVEV (reference sequence). The CDR3 runs to 11 residues. CDR3 in DNA: TGTGCCAGCAGTTCCGGGGCTGAAGCTTTCTTT. Protein: CASSSGAEAFF.

The rearrangement links TRBV19 to TRBJ2-5; 7 nucleotides match TRBD2. CDR3 size: 14 residues. Germline values: CDR1 LNHDA, CDR2 SQIVND (reference sequence). V lost 7 bases to trimming and J lost 4 bases; unmatched junction nucleotides: 9. The CDR3 sequence is CASTDQAGRETQYF. The CDR3 DNA is TGTGCCAGTACCGATCAAGCGGGACGAGAGACCCAGTACTTC.

The rearrangement links TRBV7-9 to TRBJ2-7, with D tentatively TRBD2 (6 bases). Trimming stripped 1 base from V and 9 bases from J, with 10 bases between. This CDR3 spans 12 amino acids. From germline, CDR1 is SEHNR and CDR2 FQNEAQ (reference sequence). The CDR3 region is CASSLGGLGQYF. The CDR3, as DNA: TGTGCCAGCAGCTTAGGGGGACTCGGGCAGTACTTC.

V gene TRBV28 combines with J gene TRBJ1-1; D not certain. The CDR3 has 15 amino acids. From germline, CDR1 is MDHEN and CDR2 SYDVKM. V lost 3 bases and J 3 bases, leaving 14 bases between the germline ends. This chain's CDR3 is CASSFPGSDDTEAFF. CDR3 bases: TGTGCCAGCAGTTTCCCCGGAAGCGACGACACTGAAGCTTTCTTT.

This clone was counted once. The CDR3 DNA sequence: TGCAGCGCGGCCAATCCGGGACAGGTTACGGACAATGAGCAGTTCTTC. Encoded protein: CSAANPGQVTDNEQFF. The chain links TRBV29-1 to TRBJ2-1; 8 nucleotides match TRBD1. Germline V gives CDR1 SQVTM, CDR2 ANQGSEA. There are 16 residues in the CDR3. Trimming took 7 bases from V and 5 from J; bases not matched to a gene: 16.

This clone came up once. The CDR3 sequence is CASSDLYSYEQYF. CDR3 bases: TGCGCCAGCAGCGACCTTTACTCCTACGAGCAGTACTTC. The chain combines TRBV5-1 with TRBJ2-7; D is undetermined. The CDR3 is 13 amino acids. V lost 4 bases, J lost 0 bases, and 8 bases lay in between. Germline values: CDR1 SGHRS, CDR2 YFSETQ.

The chain recombines TRBV7-9 with TRBJ1-5; no firm D call. This CDR3 region has 15 residues. Germline V lookup: CDR1 SEHNR, CDR2 FQNEAQ (reference sequence). V was pared by 0 bases and J by 4 bases, with 10 bases between. The CDR3 coding sequence is TGTGCCAGCAGCTTAGCGGTGGACGGGAATCAGCCCCAGCATTTT. Translation: CASSLAVDGNQPQHF.

This clone was found once. Only one base separates this from a far larger clonotype, so it likely reflects a read error. The chain joins TRBV9 to TRBJ2-7; 7 bases align to TRBD1. CDR3 length: 13 residues. J was trimmed by 2 bases and V by 3 bases; bases with no gene match: 2. The V gene's germline CDR1 is SGDLS and CDR2 YYNGEE. The CDR3 DNA is TGTGCCAGCAGCGCCGGGACAGCCTACGAGCAGTACTTC. This codes for CASSAGTAYEQYF.

This chain uses TRBV28 with TRBJ1-5; TRBD1 agrees at 10 bases. This CDR3 region has 15 residues. Per germline, CDR1 MDHEN and CDR2 SYDVKM. The J segment lost 5 bases and the V segment lost 6 bases, leaving 7 bases of the junction unmatched. CDR3 coding DNA: TGTGCCAGCAGACGGGACAGGGGAAATCATCAGCCCCAGCATTTT. It specifies CASRRDRGNHQPQHF.

This chain joins TRBV13 and TRBJ2-7; D is tentatively TRBD1 or TRBD2 (5 bases each). CDR1 is PRHDT and CDR2 is FYEKMQ in the germline V gene (reference sequence). This CDR3 region has 18 residues. Deletions cut 0 bases from V and 7 bases from J, with 25 bases between. CDR3 amino acids: CASSLGFPGPNFLREQYF. The DNA of the CDR3 is TGTGCCAGCAGCTTAGGGTTCCCGGGGCCCAATTTCTTACGGGAGCAGTACTTC.

The chain joins TRBV7-6 to TRBJ2-3; D not resolved. V shed 5 bases and J shed 4 bases, with 13 bases lying between them. CDR3 length equals 14 residues. Germline V gene lookup returns CDR1 SGHVS and CDR2 FNYEAQ. The CDR3 reads CASSPFGRPDTQYF. DNA of the CDR3: TGTGCCAGCAGCCCGTTCGGCCGTCCAGATACGCAGTATTTT.

This clone was counted once. The rearrangement joins TRBV13 to TRBJ2-1; 11 nucleotides align to TRBD2. V gave up 1 base and J gave up 2 bases; unmatched junction bases: 1. This CDR3 is 16 amino acids long. The germline gives CDR1 PRHDT, CDR2 FYEKMQ (reference sequence). CDR3 DNA sequence: TGTGCCAGCAGCTTAGATAGCGGGAGGGCCTACAATGAGCAGTTCTTC. This codes for CASSLDSGRAYNEQFF.